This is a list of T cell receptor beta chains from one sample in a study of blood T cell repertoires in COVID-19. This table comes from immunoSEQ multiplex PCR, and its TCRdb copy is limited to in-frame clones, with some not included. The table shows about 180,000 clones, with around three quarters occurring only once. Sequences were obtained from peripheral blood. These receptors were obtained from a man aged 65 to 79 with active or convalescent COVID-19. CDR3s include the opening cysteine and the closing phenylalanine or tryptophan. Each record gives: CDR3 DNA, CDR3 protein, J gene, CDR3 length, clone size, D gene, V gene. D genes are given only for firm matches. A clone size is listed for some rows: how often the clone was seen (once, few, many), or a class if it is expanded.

TGTGCCAGCGCTCTCAGGGGGCAGGCTGAAGCTTTCTTT | CASALRGQAEAFF | TRBJ1-1 | 13 | NA | TRBD1 | TRBV11-3
TGTGCCTGGAGCAAAGGGGGTGACGCAGATACGCAGTATTTT | CAWSKGGDADTQYF | TRBJ2-3 | 14 | once | NA | TRBV30
TGTGCCACCCACGACAAACAAGAGACCCAGTACTTC | CATHDKQETQYF | TRBJ2-5 | 12 | once | NA | TRBV10-3
TGTGCCAGCTCCCTAGTGAGGACAGATACGCAGTATTTT | CASSLVRTDTQYF | TRBJ2-3 | 13 | NA | NA | TRBV11-3
TGTGCCAGCAGTGAAGGTGAGGAGGACAGAGGGGTTAGCAATCAGCCCCAGCATTTT | CASSEGEEDRGVSNQPQHF | TRBJ1-5 | 19 | once | NA | TRBV6-1
TGTGCCAGCAGTTTAGCTCAGGGTAATTCACCCCTCCACTTT | CASSLAQGNSPLHF | TRBJ1-6 | 14 | NA | NA | TRBV28
TGCGCCAGCAGCGTGGGACAGGCTGCCGAAAAACTGTTTTTT | CASSVGQAAEKLFF | TRBJ1-4 | 14 | NA | TRBD1 | TRBV5-1
TGTGCCAGCAGCACCGTGGGGGGGACTGAAGCTTTCTTT | CASSTVGGTEAFF | TRBJ1-1 | 13 | NA | NA | TRBV7-8
TGTGCCAGCAGCTTCCACTTAGCGGGAAGGGGAGAGACCCAGTACTTC | CASSFHLAGRGETQYF | TRBJ2-5 | 16 | NA | TRBD2 | TRBV11-3
TGTGCCTGGAGTGTGGCAGGGGGGACAGCTTTCTTT | CAWSVAGGTAFF | TRBJ1-1 | 12 | once | TRBD1 | TRBV30
TGTGCCAGCAGTGAAAGAAACTTCGGAGAGACTGAAGCTTTCTTT | CASSERNFGETEAFF | TRBJ1-1 | 15 | NA | NA | TRBV6-1
TGTGCCAGCAGAGGCAGTTCACAGGGGGGAGAGACCCAGTACTTC | CASRGSSQGGETQYF | TRBJ2-5 | 15 | NA | TRBD1 | TRBV2
TGTGCCAGCAGTTACTCTAGCGGGAGTTCGGATACGCAGTATTTT | CASSYSSGSSDTQYF | TRBJ2-3 | 15 | NA | TRBD2 | TRBV6-6
TGTGCCAGCAGCCAAGAGGTGACGGGGGGGCTTAATACAGATACGCAGTATTTT | CASSQEVTGGLNTDTQYF | TRBJ2-3 | 18 | NA | TRBD2 | TRBV3-1/TRBV3-2
TGTGCCAGCTCTAACACGGGACTAGCGGGAGATTTCACCTACAATGAGCAGTTCTTC | CASSNTGLAGDFTYNEQFF | TRBJ2-1 | 19 | NA | TRBD2 | TRBV18
TGTGCCTGGAGGGGCTTGACCAATTCACCCCTCCACTTT | CAWRGLTNSPLHF | TRBJ1-6 | 13 | once | NA | TRBV30
TGTGCCAGCAGTTCGACAGGGGGAACTGAAGCTTTCTTT | CASSSTGGTEAFF | TRBJ1-1 | 13 | NA | TRBD1 | TRBV27
TGTGCCAGCAGTTCCCGCCCTAGCCGTCACGTGCAAGAGACCCAGTACTTC | CASSSRPSRHVQETQYF | TRBJ2-5 | 17 | many | NA | TRBV6-2/TRBV6-3
TGTGCCAGCAGCACGCGGACAGGTGGAGAGACCCAGTACTTC | CASSTRTGGETQYF | TRBJ2-5 | 14 | NA | TRBD1 | TRBV7-2
TGCGCCAGCAGCCTCCAGGCTCGGGGGTCGAACACTGAAGCTTTCTTT | CASSLQARGSNTEAFF | TRBJ1-1 | 16 | NA | NA | TRBV5-1
TGTGCCAGCGCGGACAGTTCTTGGGGCTACACCTTC | CASADSSWGYTF | TRBJ1-2 | 12 | NA | NA | TRBV6-5
TGTGCCACCAGTGATTCTAACAGACCGAACACCGGGGAGCTGTTTTTT | CATSDSNRPNTGELFF | TRBJ2-2 | 16 | NA | NA | TRBV24-1
TGTGCCAGCAGCCGGGGTCTTAGCGGGACCTACGAGCAGTACTTC | CASSRGLSGTYEQYF | TRBJ2-7 | 15 | NA | TRBD2 | TRBV7-2
TGTGCCAGCAGCCCCGCAGGGGCTGGAAACACCATATATTTT | CASSPAGAGNTIYF | TRBJ1-3 | 14 | NA | NA | TRBV13
TGTGCCAGTAATTCGGGCAGGGGTTCCGAAAAACTGTTTTTT | CASNSGRGSEKLFF | TRBJ1-4 | 14 | once | NA | TRBV19
TGTGCCAGCTTGAATCTAGCGGGATACAATGAGCAGTTCTTC | CASLNLAGYNEQFF | TRBJ2-1 | 14 | few | TRBD2 | TRBV6-5
TGTGCCAGCAGCTCCGGGACTAGCGGGAGTATGGACTTC | CASSSGTSGSMDF | TRBJ2-5 | 13 | NA | TRBD2 | TRBV7-9
TGTGCCTGGAGTGGTGTAGTCTATGGCTACACCTTC | CAWSGVVYGYTF | TRBJ1-2 | 12 | NA | NA | TRBV30
TGTGCCAGCAGTTACTCCCGGGGTGTTGGTGGCTACACCTTC | CASSYSRGVGGYTF | TRBJ1-2 | 14 | NA | NA | TRBV6-5
TGTGCCAGCAGCTTAGTTTGGGGAGGGGACACTGAAGCTTTCTTT | CASSLVWGGDTEAFF | TRBJ1-1 | 15 | NA | NA | TRBV11-2
TGTGCCAGCAGTATCTTACAGGTGAACACTGAAGCTTTCTTT | CASSILQVNTEAFF | TRBJ1-1 | 14 | NA | NA | TRBV6-5
TGTGCCTGGAGTACAGGGACGGATCAGCCCCAGCATTTT | CAWSTGTDQPQHF | TRBJ1-5 | 13 | few | NA | TRBV30
TGTGCCAGCAGTGGACAGCAAGAGACCCAGTACTTC | CASSGQQETQYF | TRBJ2-5 | 12 | few | NA | TRBV2
TGTGCCATCAGTGAACAACAGGGCTTTAATGGCTACACCTTC | CAISEQQGFNGYTF | TRBJ1-2 | 14 | NA | NA | TRBV10-3
TGTGCCAGCAGTGAAGCCGCTAGCGGGAGCTACGAGCAGTACTTC | CASSEAASGSYEQYF | TRBJ2-7 | 15 | NA | TRBD2 | TRBV2
TGCGCCAGCAGCTCCCCGACCCAGCCAGGACAGTATTTT | CASSSPTQPGQYF | TRBJ2-3 | 13 | few | NA | TRBV5-1
TGTGCCTGGAGACCCGCGGGGGCCCCTGCCAAAAACATTCAGTACTTC | CAWRPAGAPAKNIQYF | TRBJ2-4 | 16 | NA | NA | TRBV30
TGTGCCTGGAGTGTTATCAGGTATGGCAATGAGCAGTTCTTC | CAWSVIRYGNEQFF | TRBJ2-1 | 14 | many | NA | TRBV30
TGTGCCAGCAAAAAGAGTGCGGGGGAGCTGTTTTTT | CASKKSAGELFF | TRBJ2-2 | 12 | few | NA | TRBV7-9
TGTGCCTGGAGTGTATTTCCAGGGGGAACTGGAAACACCATATATTTT | CAWSVFPGGTGNTIYF | TRBJ1-3 | 16 | NA | TRBD1 | TRBV30
TGTGCCAGTGGACAGGGGGCTCTCTATGGCTACACCTTC | CASGQGALYGYTF | TRBJ1-2 | 13 | NA | TRBD1 | TRBV19
TGTGCCAGCAGTTACGGGACAGGCCCTTTCTTTCAGCCCCAGCATTTT | CASSYGTGPFFQPQHF | TRBJ1-5 | 16 | once | TRBD1 | TRBV6-2/TRBV6-3
TGTGCCAGCAGCGTAGCACCGATGGGGACAGGGGCAACCTACGAGCAGTACTTC | CASSVAPMGTGATYEQYF | TRBJ2-7 | 18 | NA | TRBD1 | TRBV9
TGTGCCACCAGTGATTCAGGGGACAGGGATGGAGAGACCCAGTACTTC | CATSDSGDRDGETQYF | TRBJ2-5 | 16 | few | TRBD1 | TRBV24-1
TGTGCCAGCAGCGTCACTAGCGAACGGGCCGGGGAGCTGTTTTTT | CASSVTSERAGELFF | TRBJ2-2 | 15 | few | TRBD2 | TRBV9
TGTGCCAGCAGTTACTCGAGCATATCGGATGGCTACACCTTC | CASSYSSISDGYTF | TRBJ1-2 | 14 | NA | NA | TRBV6-5